Sequencing of this T cell receptor (beta chain) was carried out in a study of blood T cells in healthy people across ages. Across the whole study: When template switching was applied, about one barcoded beta molecule was captured per two T cells. Study-wide results and caveats: Investigators treated diversity estimates from one million T cells as underestimates.

The germline V and J ends were trimmed by 6 bases and 0 bases, with 6 bases remaining between them. The CDR3 spans 13 residues. As to this clonotype: Its antigen is unknown.

Together with a sample-barcoded 5' primer, a J-beta primer mix was included in a second PCR lasting about 6 to 11 cycles. Each cDNA was tagged by a template-switch adaptor containing 12 random nucleotides. TCRdb processed the 5' RACE reads anew with MiXCR; each CDR3 protein has one entry. The sample contains some 1,500,000 distinct CDR3 sequences, approximately 43% of which appear only once. This clonotype was obtained from a woman younger than 35 in good health. The chain combines TRBV12-3 or TRBV12-4 with TRBJ1-3; unclear D gene. The specimen was blood. The CDR3 DNA follows: TGTGCCAGCAGGCCCAGCTCTGGAAACACCATATATTTT. It codes for CASRPSSGNTIYF.